Listed here are 27 T cell receptor beta chains from one sample, sequenced in a study of OX40 agonist ivuxolimab in advanced cancers. Libraries came from the immunoSEQ multiplex PCR assay. TCRdb retrieved this table from immuneACCESS and kept in-frame rearrangements only. Not all clones are present; in checked studies, unresolved V genes account for under half, and no reason is known for the remainder. In this sample the table shows 100,000 to 150,000 clones, 85% to 95% of which occur a single time. Around 0.84% of the sample goes to the ten largest clones. The source material was CD4+ or CD8+ T cells sorted from blood, sampled in a trial of the OX40 agonist ivuxolimab. These receptors were taken from an adult with an advanced solid tumor such as melanoma, head and neck, liver or kidney cancer.

This chain links TRBV25-1 with TRBJ1-2; 8 nucleotides line up with TRBD1. Losses at the gene ends were 8 bases for V and 2 bases for J; bases not matched to a gene: 1. The CDR3 extends over 12 amino acids. Looked up from germline, CDR1 is MGHDK and CDR2 is SYGVNS. CDR3 amino acids: CASGDRNYGYTF. The CDR3 nucleotides read TGTGCCAGCGGGGACAGGAACTATGGCTACACCTTC.

This rearrangement joins TRBV7-9 to TRBJ2-7, with a possible D match to TRBD2 (6 bases). The germline V gene has CDR1 SEHNR and CDR2 FQNEAQ (reference sequence). This CDR3 is 15 amino acids long. With 2 bases removed from V and 3 bases from J, the gap between germline ends came to 14 bases. Here the CDR3 reads CASSLNRGILYEQYF. The CDR3 coding sequence is TGTGCCAGCAGCTTAAACCGGGGGATTCTCTACGAGCAGTACTTC.

The chain carries TRBV30 and TRBJ1-2, with D unresolved. Germline loops: CDR1 GTSNPN, CDR2 SVGIG (reference sequence). The V end lost 4 bases, the J end lost 7 bases, and 10 bases lay between the germline ends. The CDR3 spans 11 residues. Written as DNA, the CDR3 is TGTGCCTGGAAGGGTGAAGGTGGCTACACCTTC. This translates into CAWKGEGGYTF.

The rearrangement joins TRBV9 to TRBJ1-2, with D uncertain. Trimming took 0 bases from V and 7 from J, leaving 10 bases between them. Germline CDR1 SGDLS, CDR2 YYNGEE. The CDR3 consists of 13 residues. The CDR3 nucleotides are TGTGCCAGCAGCGTAGGGGCAGTTGCTGGCTACACCTTC. Translating it yields CASSVGAVAGYTF.

The J gene is TRBJ1-5, the V gene TRBV30; 8 positions agree with TRBD1. Germline V gene sequence: CDR1 GTSNPN, CDR2 SVGIG (reference sequence). The CDR3 loop spans 13 amino acids. Trimming took 4 bases from V and 5 from J; bases not matched to a gene: 4. The CDR3 protein is CAWTTGGDQPQHF. As DNA, the CDR3 is TGTGCCTGGACCACAGGGGGTGATCAGCCCCAGCATTTT.

The chain carries TRBV6-5 and TRBJ2-7; D is perhaps TRBD2 (6 bases). CDR1 MNHEY and CDR2 SVGAGI come from the germline V gene. CDR3 length: 15 residues. The germline V and J ends were trimmed by 6 bases and 2 bases, with 17 bases remaining between them. For the CDR3, the DNA is TGTGCCAGCAGGGTAGGGACCTGGGGGGCCTACGAGCAGTACTTC. Protein: CASRVGTWGAYEQYF.

The CDR3 nucleotides read TGCAGCGTTCTGGGACTAGGAACAAATGAGCAGTTCTTC. As protein: CSVLGLGTNEQFF. The V and J genes are TRBV29-1 and TRBJ2-1; 8 nucleotides agree with TRBD2. CDR3 length: 13 residues. The junction had 7 bases not matched to a gene; V was cut back by 5 bases and J by 7 bases. Germline CDR1 SQVTM, CDR2 ANQGSEA.

V and J are TRBV6-5 and TRBJ1-2; unclear D gene. The germline CDR1 and CDR2 sequences are MNHEY and SVGAGI. V was shortened by 0 bases and J by 5 bases, with 10 bases between the two germline ends. The CDR3 has 14 residues. CDR3 in DNA: TGTGCCAGCAGTTACTCGTTTCGGGAATATGGCTACACCTTC. It encodes CASSYSFREYGYTF.

The rearrangement joins TRBV2 to TRBJ2-1; D uncertain. This CDR3 has 15 residues. Per the germline V gene, CDR1 is SNHLY and CDR2 is FYNNEI. V was shortened by 7 bases and J by 0 bases, with 13 bases between the two germline ends. The CDR3: CASKIGQSSYNEQFF. The DNA for the CDR3 is TGTGCCAGCAAGATTGGGCAGAGCTCCTACAATGAGCAGTTCTTC. Together with reference TRBV2 and TRBJ2-1, the CDR3 gives the full variable domain: EPEVTQTPSHQVTQMGQEVILRCVPISNHLYFYWYRQILGQKVEFLVSFYNNEISEKSEIFDDQFSVERPDGSNFTLKIRSTKLEDSAMYFCASKIGQSSYNEQFFGPGTRLTVL.

The genes are TRBV5-4 and TRBJ2-3, with 11 bases lining up with TRBD1. Germline values: CDR1 SGHNT, CDR2 YYREEE (reference sequence). The J segment lost 6 bases and the V segment lost 0 bases, leaving 6 bases of the junction unmatched. This CDR3 has 16 amino acids. The CDR3 DNA is TGTGCCAGCAGCTTGGCCGGGACAGGGGGATCCGATACGCAGTATTTT. Its protein is CASSLAGTGGSDTQYF.

The chain combines TRBV27 with TRBJ2-7; TRBD1 matches at 8 bases. Per germline, CDR1 MNHEY and CDR2 SMNVEV (reference sequence). Unmatched junction bases numbered 7, after V lost 5 bases and J lost 1 base. This CDR3 comprises 15 residues. The CDR3 reads CASSRRGQGSYEQYF. CDR3 sequence (DNA): TGTGCCAGCAGTCGACGCGGACAGGGATCCTACGAGCAGTACTTC.

The CDR3 loop reads CASSSGTGSYGYTF. The CDR3 region has the DNA TGCGCCAGCAGCTCGGGGACAGGGTCCTATGGCTACACCTTC. The gene calls are TRBV5-1 and TRBJ1-2; 9 nucleotides line up with TRBD1. Germline V gene data show CDR1 as SGHRS and CDR2 as YFSETQ. Trimming took 3 bases from V and 4 from J; bases not matched to a gene: 4. The CDR3 consists of 14 residues.

This clone was seen only once. The same CDR3 arises from other DNA sequences in this sample as well. V gene TRBV5-1 combines with J gene TRBJ2-7; D is undetermined. CDR3 size: 14 residues. V lost 4 bases and J 4 bases, leaving 15 bases between the germline ends. Germline loops: CDR1 SGHRS, CDR2 YFSETQ. The DNA of the CDR3 is TGCGCCAGCAGCCCACTGGGAACCCGATACGAGCAGTACTTC. Translating it yields CASSPLGTRYEQYF.

The chain recombines TRBV5-6 with TRBJ2-7, with D perhaps TRBD1 or TRBD2 (5 bases each). Per germline, CDR1 SGHDT and CDR2 YYEEEE. This CDR3 contains 15 residues. Trimming pared 0 bases from V and 5 bases from J, leaving 15 bases between. The CDR3 loop reads CASSLATGAFDEQYF. The CDR3 DNA is TGTGCCAGCAGCTTGGCCACCGGGGCCTTCGACGAGCAGTACTTC.

The rearrangement links TRBV28 to TRBJ2-1, with TRBD2 as a possible D gene (5 bases). The CDR3 spans 12 residues. Germline values: CDR1 MDHEN, CDR2 SYDVKM. Trimming left V 6 bases short and J 3 bases short, with 6 bases between. The CDR3: CASSTSYNEQFF. The CDR3 coding sequence is TGTGCCAGCAGCACTAGCTACAATGAGCAGTTCTTC.

The chain employs TRBV28 and TRBJ2-3, with 8 bases matching TRBD2. The CDR3 loop spans 15 amino acids. Per the germline V gene, CDR1 is MDHEN and CDR2 is SYDVKM. The V segment lost 8 bases and the J segment 0 bases; nucleotides outside the gene matches: 7. CDR3 in amino acids: CASFPASGSTDTQYF. As DNA, the CDR3 is TGTGCCAGCTTCCCGGCTAGCGGGAGCACAGATACGCAGTATTTT.

The rearrangement joins TRBV29-1 to TRBJ2-3, with unresolved D. The CDR3 consists of 13 residues. Trimming shortened V by 2 bases and J by 8 bases, and 14 bases separated the two germline ends. Germline loops: CDR1 SQVTM, CDR2 ANQGSEA. CDR3 region: CSVESPARLTQYF. The CDR3 DNA reads as TGCAGCGTTGAAAGCCCCGCCAGGCTTACGCAGTATTTT.

This chain joins TRBV27 and TRBJ1-1; 7 bases are shared with TRBD1. Trimming at V came to 3 bases and at J to 5 bases, leaving 6 bases not matched to a gene. The CDR3 sequence is 14 residues long. The germline CDR1 and CDR2 sequences are MNHEY and SMNVEV (reference sequence). CDR3 residues: CASSLSTGRTEAFF. CDR3 DNA: TGTGCCAGCAGTTTGTCGACAGGGCGGACTGAAGCTTTCTTT.

V usage is TRBV10-3 and J usage is TRBJ1-2, with D unclear. Germline values: CDR1 ENHRY, CDR2 SYGVKD. Trimming took 4 bases from V and 5 from J, leaving 11 bases between them. The CDR3 covers 13 residues. In DNA, the CDR3 is TGTGCCATCAGTGCTTACGACGGTTATGGCTACACCTTC. It codes for CAISAYDGYGYTF.

In its sample, this clone was seen once. The chain has TRBV5-1 and TRBJ1-2; TRBD1 matches at 7 bases. The CDR3 has 15 amino acids. Per germline, CDR1 SGHRS and CDR2 YFSETQ. V was clipped by 6 bases and J by 4 bases; unmatched bases: 12. CDR3 in amino acids: CASTPGTESTYGYTF. CDR3 bases: TGCGCCAGCACCCCCGGGACAGAGAGCACCTATGGCTACACCTTC.

The rearrangement links TRBV9 to TRBJ1-1; 8 bases fit TRBD1. The CDR3 length is 14 residues. Trimming at V came to 0 bases and at J to 4 bases, leaving 2 bases not matched to a gene. Germline CDR1 is SGDLS and CDR2 is YYNGEE. The CDR3 here is CASSVVDRGTEAFF. The CDR3 DNA reads TGTGCCAGCAGCGTAGTTGACAGGGGCACTGAAGCTTTCTTT. Supplemented by reference TRBV9 and TRBJ1-1, the full variable domain reads DSGVTQTPKHLITATGQRVTLRCSPRSGDLSVYWYQQSLDQGLQFLIQYYNGEERAKGNILERFSAQQFPDLHSELNLSSLELGDSALYFCASSVVDRGTEAFFGQGTRLTVV.

This clone has just one count. The rearrangement joins TRBV27 to TRBJ1-1; 8 nucleotides match TRBD1. Trimming at V came to 2 bases and at J to 4 bases, leaving 9 bases not matched to a gene. Germline loops: CDR1 MNHEY, CDR2 SMNVEV (reference sequence). The CDR3 has 16 amino acids. The CDR3 DNA is TGTGCCAGCAGTTTAGGGCAGGGGGCCGGAAGCACTGAAGCTTTCTTT. It translates to CASSLGQGAGSTEAFF.

V gene TRBV9 combines with J gene TRBJ2-3; possible D gene TRBD1, 6 bases. CDR1 and CDR2 (germline): SGDLS, YYNGEE. The CDR3 has 15 residues. V lost 3 bases to trimming and J lost 1 base, with 12 bases between them. The CDR3 DNA reads as TGTGCCAGCAGCGCCCAGGGGACCCGCACAGATACGCAGTATTTT. Protein sequence: CASSAQGTRTDTQYF.

The gene calls are TRBV28 and TRBJ2-3; no reliable D call. The germline V and J ends were trimmed by 6 bases and 2 bases, with 12 bases remaining between them. The length of the CDR3 is 14 residues. The germline gives CDR1 MDHEN, CDR2 SYDVKM. CDR3 in DNA: TGTGCCAGCAGCCCCTCTGACCTCACAGATACGCAGTATTTT. This codes for CASSPSDLTDTQYF.

The chain is built from TRBV7-2 and TRBJ1-5, with 9 bases identical to TRBD1. The V segment lost 5 bases and the J segment 6 bases; nucleotides outside the gene matches: 11. CDR3 size: 16 residues. CDR1 is SGHTA, CDR2 FQGNSA, per germline. CDR3 residues: CASSGRTGASAQPQHF. The CDR3 nucleotides are TGTGCCAGCAGCGGGCGGACAGGGGCGTCCGCTCAGCCCCAGCATTTT.

CDR3: CASSLVLDLEQYF. In DNA, the CDR3 is TGTGCCAGCAGCTTAGTTCTCGACCTCGAGCAGTACTTC. The rearrangement uses TRBV7-2 and TRBJ2-7; no definite D call. Between the trimmed V and J ends, which lost 1 base and 6 bases, there was a span of 10 bases. Germline V gives CDR1 SGHTA, CDR2 FQGNSA. The CDR3 is 13 amino acids.

The rearrangement uses TRBV27 and TRBJ1-5; D gene ambiguous. The CDR3 has 16 amino acids. Per the germline V gene, CDR1 is MNHEY and CDR2 is SMNVEV (reference sequence). With 2 bases removed from V and 2 bases from J, the gap between germline ends came to 13 bases. The DNA for the CDR3 is TGTGCCAGCAGTTTAACGGGAGGGAGGGGCAATCAGCCCCAGCATTTT. This codes for CASSLTGGRGNQPQHF.